This T cell receptor (beta chain) was documented in a study of shared clonotypes between healthy human individuals (dated by TCRdb to the early 2020s). Looking at the study overall: Three men and a couple of women, aged 18 to 49 years, made up the cohort. For each donor, three plates each were used for CD4 naive and CD4 memory, two plates were used for CD8 naive, and one plate was used for CD8 memory. The study deeply sequenced blood TCR repertoires of five healthy adults to estimate repertoire size and the extent of clonotype sharing between individuals. Libraries were prepared and TCR repertoires were sequenced by different laboratories using diverse techniques, in order to increase sequencing depth and limit assay-specific biases. Each donor's leukapheresis produced roughly between roughly 0.85 and 9.5 billion PBMCs.

CD8 naive samples consisted of CD45RO-negative cells that were positively selected for CCR7, yielding a CD45RA+CCR7+ population without TemRA cells. The donors were healthy, HIV-negative adults with no recently reported acute infections or vaccinations. All donors were Caucasian adults living in Nashville, Tennessee, USA. Blood was obtained by leukapheresis, after which PBMCs were separated by Ficoll-Histopaque density gradient centrifugation and cryopreserved in liquid nitrogen vapor phase. Analytical flow cytometry was used to check the purity and quantity of each magnetically sorted T cell population. From each sorted fraction, genomic DNA was isolated and quantified by UV absorbance on a Nanodrop 2000c. This clone has more than one count but fewer than ten. Which antigen it targets is not known. No base quality values were provided; no much bigger clone lies one nucleotide off. TCR CDR3 regions were amplified from genomic DNA by multiplex PCR using the deep immunoSEQ assay. Extracted genomic DNA from each cell subset was distributed evenly across all wells of several immunoSEQ 96-well plates, and each plate was treated as a replicate. For sorted subsets, each replicate PCR was loaded with 200 to 250 ng genomic DNA, equivalent to roughly 30,000 T cell genomes. Purified libraries were measured with a Qubit 3.0 fluorometer, size-checked on a Bioanalyzer 2100, and measured again with the KAPA Library Quantification kit. Each immunoSEQ 96-well plate was sequenced on its own single-read 150-cycle Illumina NextSeq 550 flow cell. Per the authors' processing: Because only junctional sequences without quality scores were contained in the immunoSEQ output, filtering matching that applied to full-length reads could not be performed. Sequences were annotated with PyIR, a Python wrapper for IgBLAST v1.9, and V/J genes and CDR3 were assigned using IMGT germline references. Reads were removed for weak V/J assignments (E-value above 1e-6), missing CDR3, stop codons, out-of-frame junctions, or ambiguous translated residues. V3J clonotypes were defined by identical inferred V gene, J gene, and CDR3 amino acid sequence. Percentage overlap between repertoires was calculated by dividing the number of shared unique clonotypes by the size of the smaller repertoire. Richness of each repertoire was evaluated using RTK rarefaction, the Chao1 estimator, and Recon v2.1 estimates of unobserved clonotypes. For all TCRbeta clonotypes obtained by the gDNA method from several donors, generation probabilities were computed with OLGA. Imported from immuneACCESS, the table was reduced by TCRdb to in-frame sequences with V and J called. These copies leave out some clones; in studies compared against another copy, an unresolved V gene accounts for under half, and the cause of the remainder is not known. That table is the source of V, J and clone size, and D and trimming were worked out from the DNA. Present in this sample are about 2 million clones, about 95% of which were seen just once. 1.1% of the sample rests with the top ten.

The paper's findings and limits, for the study overall: Pairwise subsampling led to the expectation that sequencing depth would affect the degree of clonotype sharing among donors. When a handful of donors were compared, the shared fraction of clonotypes was around 5.1% for naive CD4, 3.5% to 4% for naive CD8, about 2.4% for memory CD4, and roughly 0.43% for memory CD8. Naive subsets generally had larger estimated clonotype richness than memory subsets. Sampling was restricted to blood, and TCR repertoires in tissue are likely to differ from TCR repertoires in blood. Clonotypes shared by all four sorted-subset donors showed higher generation probabilities than non-shared clonotypes. The genetic and exposure-history diversity represented was limited by the small number of donors. Even with the large sequencing depth, rarefaction of the sorted-subset datasets indicated that sequencing was incomplete.

Sequences were obtained from naive CD8+ T cells sorted from blood. The cell subset or site label here, explained by the study, means: CD45RA+CCR7+. The sequence was obtained from a man in his late teens or twenties in good health.

The CDR3 loop reads CAWSRRKEGQPQHF. The sequenced DNA is TGTGCCTGGAGTCGCCGAAAGGAGGGACAGCCCCAGCATTTT. The rearrangement combines TRBV30 with TRBJ1-5; a confident D gene designation cannot be given. From the germline V gene (reference sequence), CDR1 is GTSNPN and CDR2 is SVGIG. A distance of 15 bases separates the germline ends of V and J, which lose 2 bases and 7 bases respectively. The CDR3 runs 14 amino acids, cysteine and phenylalanine included. Only the CDR3 portion is preserved as DNA: 42 bases, with reading frame beginning at the first base. Reference TRBV30 and TRBJ1-5 proteins supply the regions before and after the CDR3; the full variable domain is: SQTIHQWPATLVQPVGSPLSLECTVEGTSNPNLYWYRQAAGRGLQLLFYSVGIGQISSEVPQNLSASRPQDRQFILSSKKLLLSDSGFYLCAWSRRKEGQPQHFGDGTRLSIL.